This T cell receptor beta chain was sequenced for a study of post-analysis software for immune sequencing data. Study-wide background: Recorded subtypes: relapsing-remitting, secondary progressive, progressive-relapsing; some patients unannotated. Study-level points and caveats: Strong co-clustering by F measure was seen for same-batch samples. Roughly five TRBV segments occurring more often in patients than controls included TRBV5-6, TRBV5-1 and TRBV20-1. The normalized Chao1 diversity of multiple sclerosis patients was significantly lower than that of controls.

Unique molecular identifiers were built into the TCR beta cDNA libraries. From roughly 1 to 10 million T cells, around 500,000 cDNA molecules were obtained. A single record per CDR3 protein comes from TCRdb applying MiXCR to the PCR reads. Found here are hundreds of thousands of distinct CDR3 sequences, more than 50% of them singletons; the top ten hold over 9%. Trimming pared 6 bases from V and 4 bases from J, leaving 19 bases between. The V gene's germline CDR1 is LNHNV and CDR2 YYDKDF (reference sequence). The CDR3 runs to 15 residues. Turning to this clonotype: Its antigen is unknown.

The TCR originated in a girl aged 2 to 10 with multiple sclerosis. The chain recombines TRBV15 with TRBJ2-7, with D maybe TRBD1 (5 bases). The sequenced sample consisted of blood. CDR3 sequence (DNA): TGTGCCACCAGACCGTTGCCAGGGTCGGATTACGAGCAGTACTTC. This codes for CATRPLPGSDYEQYF.